This T cell receptor (beta chain) was profiled in a study of radiation and T cells in renal cell carcinoma. Here immunoSEQ multiplex PCR was the method, and the copy in TCRdb shows in-frame clones only, minus some. The sample lists about 58,000 clones, roughly 79% occurring once. Germline V gene sequence: CDR1 MNHNS, CDR2 SASEGT. V gave up 0 bases and J gave up 5 bases; unmatched junction bases: 4. The CDR3 is 15 residues long. Stated time point: blood 2 weeks post-SBRT. Treatment denoted: 15 Gy SBRT to primary tumor, nephrectomy 4 weeks later. This clonotype was sampled from a man in his sixties with renal cell carcinoma. V usage is TRBV6-1 and J usage is TRBJ1-5; 7 bases are a match to TRBD1. The sample consisted of blood, taken from a patient whose treatment included radiotherapy and nephrectomy. CDR3 nucleotides: TGTGCCAGCAGTGAAGCGGGGACAGCTTATCAGCCCCAGCATTTT. It specifies CASSEAGTAYQPQHF.